These 28 T cell receptor beta chains were all obtained from the same sample, sequenced in a study of T cells after yellow fever vaccination (dated by TCRdb to about 2019). The sample's treatment or condition label, decoded: live attenuated yellow fever vaccine strain. The library was produced with 5' RACE. The instrument was an Illumina NovaSeq 6000. The raw public data were reprocessed by TCRdb itself: fastp quality trimming at Q25, MiXCR clonotype calling, in-frame beta chains only. Every entry covers one CDR3 protein and lists the most common genes and DNA from its rows. A total of fewer than 400,000 distinct CDR3 sequences appear in this sample, approximately 11% of them only once. The leading ten clones occupy about 3.5% of the sample. Source: CD4+ T cells sorted from PBMCs, taken 45 days after the yellow fever booster vaccination. Receptors originate from a young man who received the YFV17D yellow fever vaccine.

There are a few counts of this clonotype. This chain joins TRBV12-3 or TRBV12-4 and TRBJ1-6; D gene unclear. Trimming left V 3 bases short and J 10 bases short, with 13 bases between. This CDR3 contains 14 residues. CDR3 sequence reads: CASSLRRVGSPLHF. The CDR3 nucleotides read TGTGCCAGCAGTTTGAGAAGGGTAGGGTCACCCCTCCACTTT.

Only a few counts were recorded for this clonotype. The chain carries TRBV6-5 and TRBJ2-5, with D possibly being TRBD2 (6 bases). The V end was cut by 4 bases, the J end by 1 base, with 16 bases between. Germline CDR1 reads MNHEY; CDR2 reads SVGAGI. The CDR3 is 16 amino acids. The CDR3 DNA reads TGTGCCAGCAGTTCCCGTGAGGTAGCGGTCCAAGAGACCCAGTACTTC. Translated, it gives CASSSREVAVQETQYF.

V gene TRBV7-2 combines with J gene TRBJ2-1; the D is unclear. V was cut by 2 bases and J by 12 bases, with 8 bases left in between. This CDR3 has 11 amino acids. CDR1 is SGHTA, CDR2 FQGNSA, per germline. CDR3 sequence (DNA): TGTGCCAGCAGCTTACGGATAGGGCAGTTCTTC. Translating it yields CASSLRIGQFF.

This clonotype was detected only a few times. The chain combines TRBV10-3 with TRBJ2-2; D perhaps matches TRBD1 (6 bases). Trimming stripped 8 bases from V and 0 bases from J, with 16 bases between. The CDR3 is 16 amino acids. Germline assignment: CDR1 ENHRY and CDR2 SYGVKD. The CDR3 sequence: CAILTQQGTNTGELFF. As DNA, the CDR3 is TGTGCCATCTTGACCCAGCAGGGGACGAACACCGGGGAGCTGTTTTTT.

This clonotype was seen repeatedly, ten times or more. V and J are TRBV14 and TRBJ2-5; D is unclear. The CDR3 is 17 residues long. CDR1 SGHDN and CDR2 FVKESK come from the germline V gene. V was trimmed by 0 bases and J by 1 base, leaving 15 bases between them. CDR3 protein: CASSQDRSNPSQETQYF. Here the CDR3 DNA reads TGTGCCAGCAGCCAAGATAGGTCAAACCCTTCCCAAGAGACCCAGTACTTC.

This chain connects TRBV12-3 or TRBV12-4 to TRBJ1-5; no clear D gene. There are 14 residues in the CDR3. With 0 bases removed from V and 3 bases from J, the gap between germline ends came to 6 bases. The CDR3 DNA is TGTGCCAGCAGTTTAGCCGGGCTCAATCAGCCCCAGCATTTT. As protein: CASSLAGLNQPQHF.

This clonotype came up a few times. A junction end diverges from the germline sequence, so it may reflect a read error. CDR3 nucleotides: TGTGCTAGCAGCCTCCAGGCGGACACTGAAGCTTTCTTT. Protein product: CASSLQADTEAFF. The chain couples TRBV7-7 to TRBJ1-1; D is unclear. Germline-derived CDR1 and CDR2 are SSHAT and FNYEAQ (reference sequence). This CDR3 region has 13 residues.

This clonotype was recorded many times. J is TRBJ1-5 and V is TRBV5-4, with 10 bases fitting TRBD1. Germline loops: CDR1 SGHNT, CDR2 YYREEE (reference sequence). Unmatched junction bases numbered 9, after V lost 2 bases and J lost 7 bases. The CDR3 consists of 16 residues. The CDR3 DNA reads as TGTGCCAGCAGCTTAGGCGGGGACAGGGGTGACCAGCCCCAGCATTTT. It translates to CASSLGGDRGDQPQHF.

The sample holds one count of this clonotype. The chain links TRBV29-1 to TRBJ2-1; 9 nucleotides line up with TRBD1. Trimming took 5 bases from V and 5 from J; bases not matched to a gene: 7. The CDR3 has 14 residues. Per the germline V gene, CDR1 is SQVTM and CDR2 is ANQGSEA. The CDR3 here is CSVTGGEGNNEQFF. DNA of the CDR3: TGCAGCGTTACAGGGGGCGAAGGGAACAATGAGCAGTTCTTC.

The rearrangement joins TRBV7-3 to TRBJ1-6; 10 bases line up with TRBD1. Germline values: CDR1 SGHTA, CDR2 FQGTGA. V dropped 3 bases and J dropped 7; count of bases not matched to a gene: 3. The CDR3 sequence is 15 residues long. CDR3 sequence reads: CASSFAGQGNSPLHF. The CDR3 DNA reads as TGTGCCAGCAGCTTTGCGGGACAGGGGAATTCACCCCTCCACTTT.

The chain links TRBV7-2 to TRBJ2-5; TRBD2 matches at 9 bases. The junction had 6 bases not matched to a gene; V was cut back by 5 bases and J by 5 bases. CDR1 SGHTA and CDR2 FQGNSA come from the germline V gene. The length of the CDR3 is 14 residues. Here the CDR3 reads CASSTLAGVETQYF. In DNA, the CDR3 is TGTGCCAGCAGCACTTTAGCGGGGGTGGAGACCCAGTACTTC. Supplemented by reference TRBV7-2 and TRBJ2-5, the full variable domain reads GAGVSQSPSNKVTEKGKDVELRCDPISGHTALYWYRQSLGQGLEFLIYFQGNSAPDKSGLPSDRFSAERTGGSVSTLTIQRTQQEDSAVYLCASSTLAGVETQYFGPGTRLLVL.

This clonotype came up a few times. The chain joins TRBV18 to TRBJ2-3; 7 positions agree with TRBD1. There are 16 residues in the CDR3. V shed 5 bases, J shed 1 base, and the junction held 9 bases outside the gene matches. Germline loops: CDR1 KGHSH, CDR2 LQKENI. Here the CDR3 DNA reads TGTGCCAGCTCAGCCGAGAACAGGGGACGCACAGATACGCAGTATTTT. Translation: CASSAENRGRTDTQYF.

The rearrangement joins TRBV29-1 to TRBJ2-5, with D tentatively TRBD1 or TRBD2 (5 bases each). The CDR3 is 14 residues long. Germline V gene lookup returns CDR1 SQVTM and CDR2 ANQGSEA. The germline V and J ends were trimmed by 7 bases and 5 bases, with 20 bases remaining between them. For the CDR3, the DNA is TGCAGCGCGGAACCGGGACGCTACTCGGAGACCCAGTACTTC. It yields the protein CSAEPGRYSETQYF.

There are a few counts of this clonotype. V usage is TRBV3-1 and J usage is TRBJ2-1; D is perhaps TRBD1 (5 bases). Germline loops: CDR1 LGHDT, CDR2 YNNKEL (reference sequence). Trimming shortened V by 1 base and J by 7 bases, and 17 bases separated the two germline ends. This CDR3 is built from 16 residues. CDR3: CASSQAQGQGKNEQFF. The CDR3 nucleotides read TGTGCCAGCAGCCAAGCTCAGGGCCAGGGTAAGAATGAGCAGTTCTTC.

There are a few counts of this clonotype. The J gene is TRBJ1-2, the V gene TRBV5-6; the match to TRBD1 covers 7 bases. Trimming at V came to 4 bases and at J to 3 bases, leaving 6 bases not matched to a gene. The CDR3 runs to 14 residues. Germline CDR1 SGHDT, CDR2 YYEEEE. The CDR3 coding sequence is TGTGCCAGCAGCGACTTAACAGGGGACTATGGCTACACCTTC. Its protein is CASSDLTGDYGYTF.

This clonotype came up a few times. V is TRBV6-6 and J is TRBJ2-7, with 9 positions matching TRBD1. Per the germline V gene, CDR1 is MNHNY and CDR2 is SVGAGI (reference sequence). V dropped 6 bases and J dropped 3; count of bases not matched to a gene: 9. The CDR3 contains 15 residues. CDR3 loop: CASRQPGQGVYEQYF. CDR3 nucleotides: TGTGCCAGCAGGCAACCGGGACAGGGAGTCTACGAGCAGTACTTC.

The CDR3 coding sequence is TGTGCCAGCAGCGTGACCGGAGATTCACCCCTCCACTTT. Translated: CASSVTGDSPLHF. The chain has TRBV9 and TRBJ1-6; D remains unclear. CDR3 length: 13 amino acids. Trimming stripped 2 bases from V and 8 bases from J, with 8 bases between. The germline V gene encodes CDR1 SGDLS and CDR2 YYNGEE.

This clonotype was detected ten times or more. V and J are TRBV7-2 and TRBJ1-1, with D perhaps matching TRBD1 (6 bases). Per germline, CDR1 SGHTA and CDR2 FQGNSA. The CDR3 sequence is 13 residues long. The germline V and J ends were trimmed by 6 bases and 4 bases, with 12 bases remaining between them. CDR3 protein: CASSSQGITEAFF. Written as DNA, the CDR3 is TGTGCCAGCAGTTCACAGGGTATCACTGAAGCTTTCTTT.

V is TRBV6-6 and J is TRBJ2-1, with a weak D call TRBD1 (6 bases). Between the trimmed V and J ends, which lost 6 bases and 6 bases, there was a span of 15 bases. The CDR3 sequence is 14 residues long. CDR1 and CDR2 (germline): MNHNY, SVGAGI (reference sequence). The CDR3 spells CASRKPGAVNEQFF. CDR3 nucleotide sequence: TGTGCCAGCAGGAAGCCAGGGGCAGTCAATGAGCAGTTCTTC.

This clonotype was counted a few times. V is TRBV6-1 and J is TRBJ1-1; D is uncertain. The length of the CDR3 is 13 residues. Trimming cost V 4 bases and J 1 base, with 7 bases left between them. From germline, CDR1 is MNHNS and CDR2 SASEGT. This CDR3 is CASSAQQNTEAFF. The DNA for the CDR3 is TGTGCCAGCAGTGCGCAGCAGAACACTGAAGCTTTCTTT.

V is TRBV7-8 and J is TRBJ1-5; D ambiguous. This CDR3 region has 12 residues. The germline V and J ends were trimmed by 5 bases and 5 bases, with 7 bases remaining between them. Germline V gives CDR1 SGHVS, CDR2 FQNEAQ. CDR3 residues: CASSPGDQPQHF. DNA for the CDR3: TGTGCCAGCAGCCCGGGCGATCAGCCCCAGCATTTT.

The rearrangement uses TRBV7-9 and TRBJ2-2, with 11 nucleotides matching TRBD1. Looked up from germline, CDR1 is SEHNR and CDR2 is FQNEAQ (reference sequence). The junction had 5 bases not matched to a gene; V was cut back by 4 bases and J by 7 bases. CDR3 length: 15 amino acids. CDR3 protein: CASSYGQGASGELFF. CDR3 sequence (DNA): TGTGCCAGCAGCTACGGACAGGGGGCAAGCGGGGAGCTGTTTTTT. Supplemented by reference TRBV7-9 and TRBJ2-2, the full variable domain reads DTGVSQNPRHKITKRGQNVTFRCDPISEHNRLYWYRQTLGQGPEFLTYFQNEAQLEKSRLLSDRFSAERPKGSFSTLEIQRTEQGDSAMYLCASSYGQGASGELFFGEGSRLTVL.

There are a few counts of this clonotype. The chain recombines TRBV9 with TRBJ2-2; D is unresolved. V was pared by 0 bases and J by 6 bases, with 9 bases between. Germline-derived CDR1 and CDR2 are SGDLS and YYNGEE. This CDR3 has 14 amino acids. The CDR3 sequence is CASSVGAGPGELFF. The CDR3 nucleotides read TGTGCCAGCAGCGTAGGTGCAGGCCCCGGGGAGCTGTTTTTT.

This clonotype was observed a handful of times. This chain connects TRBV5-1 to TRBJ2-3; 8 nucleotides match TRBD2. CDR3 length equals 17 residues. The V gene end was trimmed by 4 bases and the J gene end by 4 bases; junction bases not matched to a gene: 14. Germline CDR1 is SGHRS and CDR2 is YFSETQ. CDR3: CASSPLPLTSVADTQYF. CDR3 bases: TGCGCCAGCAGCCCCTTGCCCCTGACTAGCGTCGCAGATACGCAGTATTTT.

At least ten counts were recorded for this clonotype. The chain combines TRBV15 with TRBJ1-6, with 8 bases identical to TRBD1. The ends lost 3 bases at V and 8 bases at J; junction bases unmatched: 6. Germline lookup yields CDR1 LNHNV and CDR2 YYDKDF (reference sequence). The CDR3 is 15 residues long. The CDR3 region has the DNA TGTGCCACCAGCAGGGGAGGACAGGGTGATTCACCCCTCCACTTT. As protein: CATSRGGQGDSPLHF.

This clonotype was counted a few times. The J gene is TRBJ2-7, the V gene TRBV12-3 or TRBV12-4, with D uncertain. V lost 1 base, J lost 6 bases, and 10 bases lay in between. This CDR3 is 13 amino acids long. CDR3: CASSLVAPGEQYF. CDR3 in DNA: TGTGCCAGCAGTTTAGTCGCGCCAGGCGAGCAGTACTTC.

This chain connects TRBV19 to TRBJ1-5; possibly TRBD1 for D (5 bases). Trimming shortened V by 11 bases and J by 7 bases, and 12 bases separated the two germline ends. In germline, CDR1 is LNHDA, CDR2 SQIVND (reference sequence). This CDR3 contains 11 residues. The CDR3 DNA reads as TGTGCCGGGGGGGGGATCCAGCCCCAGCATTTT. The encoded protein is CAGGGIQPQHF. Full variable domain (outside the CDR3, taken from reference TRBV19 and TRBJ1-5): DGGITQSPKYLFRKEGQNVTLSCEQNLNHDAMYWYRQDPGQGLRLIYYSQIVNDFQKGDIAEGYSVSREKKESFPLTVTSAQKNPTAFYLCAGGGIQPQHFGDGTRLSIL.

The chain recombines TRBV5-1 with TRBJ2-3; TRBD2 aligns across 8 bases. Trimming cost V 3 bases and J 0 bases; bases outside gene matches: 12. Germline CDR1 is SGHRS and CDR2 is YFSETQ. This CDR3 has 18 residues. CDR3 DNA: TGCGCCAGCAGCTCCCTCGTAAGTAGCGGGGTGAGCACAGATACGCAGTATTTT. As protein: CASSSLVSSGVSTDTQYF.